The next 23 T cell receptor beta chains were all read from a single sample in a study of T cell repertoires in cytomegalovirus infection. TCRdb reprocessed the reads with MiXCR, giving one entry per CDR3 protein. The table records around 250,000 distinct CDR3 sequences, about a sixth of them present only once. Sequenced material: CD8+ T cells from PBMCs. These receptors were taken from a human donor in good health (CMV status not recorded). Some clones in this sample may be carry-over from other donors' samples.

The chain is built from TRBV27 and TRBJ2-4, with 10 bases aligning to TRBD2. The CDR3 consists of 16 residues. Germline V gene lookup returns CDR1 MNHEY and CDR2 SMNVEV (reference sequence). V lost 6 bases and J lost 6; bases outside the gene matches: 11. CDR3 region: CASSWDSSGGTNIQYF. The CDR3 DNA sequence: TGTGCCAGCAGCTGGGACTCTAGCGGGGGCACAAACATTCAGTACTTC.

This clonotype was recorded a few times. This chain uses TRBV29-1 with TRBJ2-1; 9 nucleotides agree with TRBD1. From germline, CDR1 is SQVTM and CDR2 ANQGSEA. Trimming took 3 bases from V and 6 from J; bases not matched to a gene: 6. The CDR3 runs 14 residues. CDR3 amino acids: CSVDGDREGNEQFF. The CDR3 nucleotides are TGCAGCGTTGATGGGGACAGGGAAGGCAATGAGCAGTTCTTC.

The chain uses TRBV29-1 and TRBJ1-2; tentative D call: TRBD1 (5 bases). Germline loops: CDR1 SQVTM, CDR2 ANQGSEA. The CDR3 is 13 residues long. The germline V and J ends were trimmed by 2 bases and 4 bases, with 11 bases remaining between them. CDR3 amino acids: CSVEPPGTYGYTF. The CDR3 DNA is TGCAGCGTTGAACCGCCAGGGACCTATGGCTACACCTTC.

CDR3 sequence (DNA): TGTGCCAGCAGCTTGGCTAGCTACAGCACCGGGGAGCTGTTTTTT. It encodes CASSLASYSTGELFF. The chain links TRBV5-6 to TRBJ2-2, with D tentatively TRBD2 (5 bases). The CDR3 has 15 amino acids. V was pared by 0 bases and J by 4 bases, with 10 bases between. Germline CDR1 is SGHDT and CDR2 is YYEEEE.

About this clonotype itself: A single base separates this from a much larger clone, so it may be a read error. V and J are TRBV7-3 and TRBJ2-1; perhaps TRBD2 as D (5 bases). V was cut by 1 base and J by 10 bases, with 20 bases left in between. The CDR3 covers 16 residues. In germline, CDR1 is SGHTA, CDR2 FQGTGA. In DNA form, the CDR3 reads TGTGCCAGCAGCTTAAATGACGGGGATGATCCTCTAGAGCAGTTCTTC. Residues: CASSLNDGDDPLEQFF.

A few counts support this clonotype. This chain connects TRBV5-6 to TRBJ2-3; TRBD1 is a possible D gene (5 bases). CDR3 length: 15 residues. Germline V gene data show CDR1 as SGHDT and CDR2 as YYEEEE. V gave up 2 bases and J gave up 1 base, with 11 bases separating them. The CDR3 is CASSLVQARTDTQYF. DNA of the CDR3: TGTGCCAGCAGCTTAGTACAGGCTCGCACAGATACGCAGTATTTT.

This clonotype was counted only a few times. The chain carries TRBV11-2 and TRBJ2-3; no reliable D call. CDR3 length equals 12 residues. Germline loops: CDR1 SGHAT, CDR2 FQNNGV. Trimming shortened V by 5 bases and J by 6 bases, and 9 bases separated the two germline ends. The CDR3 DNA sequence: TGTGCCAGCAGCCGCGTTGTCGATACGCAGTATTTT. It is translated as CASSRVVDTQYF. Using reference TRBV11-2 and TRBJ2-3 for the parts outside the CDR3, the full variable domain is EAGVAQSPRYKIIEKRQSVAFWCNPISGHATLYWYQQILGQGPKLLIQFQNNGVVDDSQLPKDRFSAERLKGVDSTLKIQPAKLEDSAVYLCASSRVVDTQYFGPGTRLTVL.

This clonotype showed up many times. V usage is TRBV6-5 and J usage is TRBJ1-1; D call uncertain. There are 12 residues in the CDR3. Per the germline V gene, CDR1 is MNHEY and CDR2 is SVGAGI. Trimming shortened V by 6 bases and J by 5 bases, and 10 bases separated the two germline ends. CDR3 sequence reads: CASSRTGTEAFF. CDR3 DNA sequence: TGTGCCAGCAGCCGTACGGGGACTGAAGCTTTCTTT.

J is TRBJ2-7 and V is TRBV7-9, with 10 bases that match TRBD2. Germline values: CDR1 SEHNR, CDR2 FQNEAQ (reference sequence). There are 15 residues in the CDR3. The V and J ends lost 6 bases and 0 bases, in that order; junction bases with no gene match: 5. This CDR3 reads CASSTSGDSSYEQYF. As DNA, the CDR3 is TGTGCCAGCAGTACTAGCGGGGATAGCTCCTACGAGCAGTACTTC.

The rearrangement uses TRBV4-3 and TRBJ2-1; D is perhaps TRBD2 (6 bases). CDR1 is LGHNA, CDR2 YSLEER, per germline. CDR3 size: 17 residues. V lost 0 bases and J lost 0, with 12 bases in between. CDR3 region: CASSQDQPGGSYNEQFF. CDR3 DNA: TGCGCCAGCAGCCAAGATCAACCCGGGGGCTCCTACAATGAGCAGTTCTTC.

This clonotype was recorded at least ten times. This sequence joins TRBV12-3 or TRBV12-4 and TRBJ2-7, with TRBD1 as a possible D gene (6 bases). Deletions cut 6 bases from V and 0 bases from J, with 18 bases between. CDR3 length: 16 amino acids. The CDR3 sequence: CASSPNREPFSYEQYF. The CDR3 DNA is TGTGCCAGCAGCCCGAACAGGGAACCTTTCTCCTACGAGCAGTACTTC.

There are many counts of this clonotype. The gene calls are TRBV29-1 and TRBJ1-1, with unresolved D. V was clipped by 4 bases and J by 3 bases, with 6 bases between them. CDR1 SQVTM and CDR2 ANQGSEA come from the germline V gene. This CDR3 is built from 11 residues. The CDR3: CSVVSDTEAFF. The CDR3 DNA sequence: TGCAGCGTTGTTTCGGACACTGAAGCTTTCTTT.

This clonotype was seen only a few times. This sequence joins TRBV2 and TRBJ2-3, with D maybe TRBD2 (6 bases). Germline loops: CDR1 SNHLY, CDR2 FYNNEI. The CDR3 consists of 17 residues. Between the trimmed V and J ends, which lost 7 bases and 6 bases, there was a span of 26 bases. The CDR3 sequence is CASTTTDTSPRADTQYF. The CDR3 bases are TGTGCCAGCACTACCACAGATACTAGCCCACGGGCTGATACGCAGTATTTT.

With respect to this clonotype: This may be a read error, as it is one base from a much larger clone. This chain connects TRBV7-8 to TRBJ2-2; TRBD1 agrees at 9 bases. CDR3 size: 17 residues. CDR1 is SGHVS, CDR2 FQNEAQ, per germline. Trimming took 10 bases from V and 0 from J; bases not matched to a gene: 12. CDR3 sequence reads: CANRLNRDRANTGELFF. CDR3 DNA sequence: TGTGCCAACAGGCTAAACCGGGACAGGGCGAACACCGGGGAGCTGTTTTTT. Variable domain in full (rest from reference TRBV7-8 and TRBJ2-2): GAGVSQSPRYKVAKRGQDVALRCDPISGHVSLFWYQQALGQGPEFLTYFQNEAQLDKSGLPSDRFFAERPEGSVSTLKIQRTQQEDSAVYLCANRLNRDRANTGELFFGEGSRLTVL.

This clonotype occurred many times. The J gene is TRBJ2-7, the V gene TRBV11-1; no clear D gene. In germline, CDR1 is SGHAT, CDR2 FQDESV (reference sequence). This CDR3 spans 13 amino acids. V was shortened by 0 bases and J by 7 bases, with 10 bases between the two germline ends. CDR3 nucleotide sequence: TGTGCCAGCAGCTTAGCGAGAGGATCGGAGCAGTACTTC. It encodes CASSLARGSEQYF. Using reference TRBV11-1 and TRBJ2-7 for the parts outside the CDR3, the full variable domain is EAEVAQSPRYKITEKSQAVAFWCDPISGHATLYWYRQILGQGPELLVQFQDESVVDDSQLPKDRFSAERLKGVDSTLKIQPAELGDSAMYLCASSLARGSEQYFGPGTRLTVT.

This clonotype was observed at least ten times. The genes are TRBV27 and TRBJ1-3; D is undetermined. The V and J ends lost 3 bases and 3 bases respectively, with 6 bases between them. Per the germline V gene, CDR1 is MNHEY and CDR2 is SMNVEV (reference sequence). The CDR3 is 13 amino acids. The CDR3 loop reads CASSFGDGNTIYF. CDR3 coding DNA: TGTGCCAGCAGTTTCGGGGATGGAAACACCATATATTTT.

The V gene is TRBV6-6, the J gene TRBJ1-2; D might be TRBD1 (5 bases). CDR3 length equals 15 residues. The V end was cut by 2 bases, the J end by 4 bases, with 14 bases between. Germline V gene data show CDR1 as MNHNY and CDR2 as SVGAGI (reference sequence). The CDR3 region is CASSYEGGAPYGYTF. CDR3 DNA: TGTGCCAGCAGTTACGAGGGTGGGGCCCCCTATGGCTACACCTTC.

This clonotype occurred many times. The gene calls are TRBV28 and TRBJ1-5; no definite D call. V was cut by 7 bases and J by 0 bases, with 13 bases left in between. The CDR3 runs 15 residues. Germline V gene data show CDR1 as MDHEN and CDR2 as SYDVKM. DNA of the CDR3: TGTGCCAGCAACGGCATCAGTTATAGCAATCAGCCCCAGCATTTT. It specifies CASNGISYSNQPQHF.

This clonotype was counted at least ten times. J is TRBJ1-6 and V is TRBV28; D is unclear. Germline CDR1 and CDR2: MDHEN and SYDVKM. The CDR3 runs to 16 residues. V lost 3 bases, J lost 7 bases, and 16 bases lay in between. The CDR3 bases are TGTGCCAGCAGTTTCTTAGGGATGGAGGCGAATTCACCCCTCCACTTT. This gives the protein CASSFLGMEANSPLHF. The full variable domain, with the rest looked up from reference TRBV28 and TRBJ1-6, is DVKVTQSSRYLVKRTGEKVFLECVQDMDHENMFWYRQDPGLGLRLIYFSYDVKMKEKGDIPEGYSVSREKKERFSLILESASTNQTSMYLCASSFLGMEANSPLHFGNGTRLTVT.

The chain uses TRBV6-2 or TRBV6-3 and TRBJ1-5; a weak D match, TRBD1 (5 bases). The CDR3 consists of 17 residues. Germline V CDR1 and CDR2: MNHEY, SVGEGT. The germline V and J ends were trimmed by 6 bases and 2 bases, with 20 bases remaining between them. The CDR3 loop is CASSEDSRDPGNQPQHF. In DNA, the CDR3 is TGTGCCAGCAGCGAAGATTCCCGGGACCCGGGCAATCAGCCCCAGCATTTT.

In this sample, this clonotype turned up many times. This rearrangement joins TRBV7-9 to TRBJ2-1, with 9 bases matching TRBD2. V was clipped by 4 bases and J by 0 bases; unmatched bases: 4. CDR3 length: 16 amino acids. Germline V CDR1 and CDR2: SEHNR, FQNEAQ (reference sequence). CDR3 residues: CASSSSGVSSYNEQFF. CDR3 DNA: TGTGCCAGCAGCTCTAGCGGGGTTAGCTCCTACAATGAGCAGTTCTTC.

This clonotype was detected many times. The chain recombines TRBV4-2 with TRBJ2-3, with unresolved D. Germline assignment: CDR1 LGHNA and CDR2 YNFKEQ. The CDR3 spans 14 residues. The V gene lost 0 bases and the J gene lost 5 bases, with 9 bases spanning the gap. CDR3 coding DNA: TGTGCCAGCAGCCAAGACACGGATGGAGATACGCAGTATTTT. This gives the protein CASSQDTDGDTQYF.

The chain combines TRBV9 with TRBJ1-2; D is unclear. The CDR3 sequence is 14 residues long. The ends were cut back, 0 bases at V and 1 base at J, with 7 bases in the middle. CDR1 is SGDLS, CDR2 YYNGEE, per germline. This CDR3 reads CASSVASVNYGYTF. The CDR3 nucleotides read TGTGCCAGCAGCGTAGCCTCGGTTAACTATGGCTACACCTTC.